Below, 20 T cell receptor beta chains from the same sample are listed, as sequenced in a study of blood T cell repertoires in COVID-19. Sequencing was performed with immunoSEQ multiplex PCR; in TCRdb, only in-frame clones are kept and a portion is missing. The sample contains 130,000 to 150,000 clones, roughly 86% of which appear only once. The sequenced sample was peripheral blood. These TCRs come from a man aged 70-80 years with acute or convalescent COVID-19.

The chain uses TRBV2 and TRBJ2-5, with D possibly matching TRBD2 (7 bases). Germline lookup yields CDR1 SNHLY and CDR2 FYNNEI. V was trimmed by 7 bases and J by 5 bases, leaving 14 bases between them. The length of the CDR3 is 13 residues. This CDR3 reads CASKLSGGETQYF. CDR3 nucleotides: TGTGCCAGCAAACTGTCGGGGGGCGAGACCCAGTACTTC.

V usage is TRBV7-3 and J usage is TRBJ2-5; 14 nucleotides align to TRBD2. The CDR3 runs 18 residues. V lost 4 bases and J lost 3; bases outside the gene matches: 10. Germline values: CDR1 SGHTA, CDR2 FQGTGA. Here the CDR3 DNA reads TGTGCCAGCAGCTCGGGACTAGCGGGAGCATCAGGAAAAGAGACCCAGTACTTC. Translation gives CASSSGLAGASGKETQYF.

The V call is TRBV7-9, the J call TRBJ2-5, with 9 bases that match TRBD1. Germline V lookup: CDR1 SEHNR, CDR2 FQNEAQ (reference sequence). The V and J ends lost 7 bases and 5 bases, in that order; junction bases with no gene match: 8. CDR3 length: 14 residues. CDR3 sequence (DNA): TGTGCCAGCAACCACAGGGGGCTTGGGGAGACCCAGTACTTC. Translation: CASNHRGLGETQYF.

V usage is TRBV5-1 and J usage is TRBJ1-1, with 9 bases aligning to TRBD1. V was clipped by 5 bases and J by 7 bases; unmatched bases: 9. CDR1 and CDR2 (germline): SGHRS, YFSETQ. This CDR3 is 14 amino acids long. In DNA, the CDR3 is TGCGCCAGCAGTACGGGACAGGGATCCCTTGAAGCTTTCTTT. The encoded protein is CASSTGQGSLEAFF.

V is TRBV7-6 and J is TRBJ1-2; perhaps TRBD1 as D (6 bases). Germline V gene data show CDR1 as SGHVS and CDR2 as FNYEAQ. The CDR3 has 17 residues. The V gene lost 5 bases and the J gene lost 0 bases, with 19 bases spanning the gap. The CDR3 DNA is TGTGCCAGCAGCGCTTCAACAGGGAATGGAGCTAACTATGGCTACACCTTC. This translates into CASSASTGNGANYGYTF.

J is TRBJ1-1 and V is TRBV6-5, with a tentative D call TRBD1 (5 bases). V was clipped by 2 bases and J by 4 bases, with 14 bases between them. CDR1 and CDR2 (germline): MNHEY, SVGAGI. The CDR3 has 15 residues. The CDR3 DNA reads TGTGCCAGCAGTTACAATCAGGGAGGCGGCACTGAAGCTTTCTTT. Translated: CASSYNQGGGTEAFF.

The chain joins TRBV19 to TRBJ2-1, with 10 bases aligning to TRBD1. The CDR3 is 15 amino acids. The germline V gene has CDR1 LNHDA and CDR2 SQIVND (reference sequence). V lost 3 bases, J lost 12 bases, and 11 bases stayed unmatched. CDR3 protein: CASSIRGQGFRGQFF. DNA of the CDR3: TGTGCCAGTAGTATTAGGGGACAGGGGTTCAGAGGGCAGTTCTTC.

V and J are TRBV6-1 and TRBJ2-3; D is uncertain. CDR1 MNHNS and CDR2 SASEGT come from the germline V gene. The CDR3 is 15 amino acids. Trimming removed 1 base from V and 8 bases from J, with 16 bases in between. The CDR3, as DNA: TGTGCCAGCAGTGAAGAACGACTCCTTCGAAGTACGCAGTATTTT. Amino acids: CASSEERLLRSTQYF.

In its sample, this clone was seen once. The rearrangement uses TRBV5-1 and TRBJ1-2; 7 nucleotides match TRBD1. The CDR3 spans 15 residues. The germline CDR1 and CDR2 sequences are SGHRS and YFSETQ. J was trimmed by 0 bases and V by 3 bases; bases with no gene match: 5. The CDR3, as DNA: TGCGCCAGCAGCTCGCAGGGGGACGCTAACTATGGCTACACCTTC. It yields the protein CASSSQGDANYGYTF. The full variable domain, in which reference TRBV5-1 and TRBJ1-2 provide the parts outside the CDR3, is KAGVTQTPRYLIKTRGQQVTLSCSPISGHRSVSWYQQTPGQGLQFLFEYFSETQRNKGNFPGRFSGRQFSNSRSEMNVSTLELGDSALYLCASSSQGDANYGYTFGSGTRLTVV.

This rearrangement joins TRBV19 to TRBJ2-2; possibly TRBD1 for D (6 bases). There are 15 residues in the CDR3. With 3 bases removed from V and 4 bases from J, the gap between germline ends came to 12 bases. Germline CDR1 and CDR2: LNHDA and SQIVND (reference sequence). CDR3 sequence: CASSIPGHRTGELFF. The CDR3 DNA reads as TGTGCCAGTAGTATCCCGGGACACCGCACCGGGGAGCTGTTTTTT.

The chain has TRBV28 and TRBJ2-3; 7 nucleotides agree with TRBD2. The CDR3 has 17 residues. After removal of 4 bases from V and 0 bases from J, the junction contained 10 bases not matched to a gene. Germline V CDR1 and CDR2: MDHEN, SYDVKM. CDR3: CASSSPHQRGSTDTQYF. As DNA, the CDR3 is TGTGCCAGCAGTTCCCCTCACCAGCGGGGTAGCACAGATACGCAGTATTTT. The full variable domain, rest sourced from reference TRBV28 and TRBJ2-3, is DVKVTQSSRYLVKRTGEKVFLECVQDMDHENMFWYRQDPGLGLRLIYFSYDVKMKEKGDIPEGYSVSREKKERFSLILESASTNQTSMYLCASSSPHQRGSTDTQYFGPGTRLTVL.

The chain employs TRBV7-2 and TRBJ2-5; 16 positions match TRBD2. This CDR3 spans 16 amino acids. Germline V gene sequence: CDR1 SGHTA, CDR2 FQGNSA. J lost 5 bases, V lost 5 bases, and 5 bases had no gene match. CDR3 nucleotides: TGTGCCAGCAGCATGGGACTAGCGGGAGGGTGGGAGACCCAGTACTTC. This encodes CASSMGLAGGWETQYF.

The J gene is TRBJ1-2, the V gene TRBV29-1; a weak D match, TRBD1 (6 bases). The CDR3 length is 15 residues. The ends were cut back, 6 bases at V and 1 base at J, with 18 bases in the middle. Germline lookup yields CDR1 SQVTM and CDR2 ANQGSEA. The CDR3 here is CSVHGGGQSNYGYTF. Here the CDR3 DNA reads TGCAGCGTCCATGGCGGGGGGCAAAGTAACTATGGCTACACCTTC.

This clone was recorded once. The genes are TRBV28 and TRBJ2-1, with TRBD2 identical over 7 bases. Germline values: CDR1 MDHEN, CDR2 SYDVKM. CDR3 length: 14 amino acids. V was pared by 3 bases and J by 7 bases, with 6 bases of the junction left unmatched. The CDR3 DNA sequence: TGTGCCAGCAGTTTCAATGCGGGAGTGAATGAGCAGTTCTTC. This encodes CASSFNAGVNEQFF. Complete variable domain (other parts from reference TRBV28 and TRBJ2-1): DVKVTQSSRYLVKRTGEKVFLECVQDMDHENMFWYRQDPGLGLRLIYFSYDVKMKEKGDIPEGYSVSREKKERFSLILESASTNQTSMYLCASSFNAGVNEQFFGPGTRLTVL.

This chain links TRBV5-1 with TRBJ2-7; 10 bases are a match to TRBD1. Per the germline V gene, CDR1 is SGHRS and CDR2 is YFSETQ. This CDR3 is 14 amino acids long. Germline trimming cut 4 bases from V and 4 bases from J; bases unmatched to any gene: 5. CDR3 residues: CASSRGTGDYEQYF. The CDR3 DNA reads TGCGCCAGCAGCCGCGGGACAGGGGATTACGAGCAGTACTTC.

This rearrangement joins TRBV7-8 to TRBJ2-1, with 8 nucleotides matching TRBD2. The CDR3 sequence is 15 residues long. Germline V gene sequence: CDR1 SGHVS, CDR2 FQNEAQ. Trimming removed 5 bases from V and 4 bases from J; junction bases left unmatched: 7. CDR3 DNA sequence: TGTGCCAGCAGCCACAAGGGACTAGGTTACAATGAGCAGTTCTTC. It translates to CASSHKGLGYNEQFF.

The CDR3 here is CAIAGTATDTQYF. DNA of the CDR3: TGTGCCATCGCCGGGACAGCGACAGATACGCAGTATTTT. This chain uses TRBV24-1 with TRBJ2-3, with TRBD1 matching 7 bases. Germline V gives CDR1 KGHDR, CDR2 SFDVKD. This CDR3 is built from 13 residues. Trimming took 11 bases from V and 3 from J; bases not matched to a gene: 7.

This sequence joins TRBV6-1 and TRBJ1-1; the D is unclear. Germline V gives CDR1 MNHNS, CDR2 SASEGT. The CDR3 runs to 16 residues. V was clipped by 2 bases and J by 2 bases, with 15 bases between them. In nucleotides, the CDR3 is TGTGCCAGCAGTGAATCTATGAACCGTTATAACACTGAAGCTTTCTTT. This sequence encodes CASSESMNRYNTEAFF.

The chain is built from TRBV27 and TRBJ2-1; tentative D call: TRBD2 (6 bases). Per germline, CDR1 MNHEY and CDR2 SMNVEV (reference sequence). The CDR3 sequence is 15 residues long. V was pared by 3 bases and J by 15 bases, with 24 bases between. The CDR3 spells CASSLFHFRIGSVFF. The CDR3 DNA follows: TGTGCCAGCAGTTTGTTTCATTTTAGGATCGGGAGTGTGTTCTTC.

This chain uses TRBV6-6 with TRBJ2-4; 8 bases fit TRBD1. Germline loops: CDR1 MNHNY, CDR2 SVGAGI (reference sequence). The length of the CDR3 is 15 residues. V trimming: 5 bases; J trimming: 1 base; junction bases outside the gene matches: 4. Here the CDR3 reads CASSLRQGAKNIQYF. The CDR3 DNA reads as TGTGCCAGCAGTCTCAGACAGGGGGCCAAAAACATTCAGTACTTC.